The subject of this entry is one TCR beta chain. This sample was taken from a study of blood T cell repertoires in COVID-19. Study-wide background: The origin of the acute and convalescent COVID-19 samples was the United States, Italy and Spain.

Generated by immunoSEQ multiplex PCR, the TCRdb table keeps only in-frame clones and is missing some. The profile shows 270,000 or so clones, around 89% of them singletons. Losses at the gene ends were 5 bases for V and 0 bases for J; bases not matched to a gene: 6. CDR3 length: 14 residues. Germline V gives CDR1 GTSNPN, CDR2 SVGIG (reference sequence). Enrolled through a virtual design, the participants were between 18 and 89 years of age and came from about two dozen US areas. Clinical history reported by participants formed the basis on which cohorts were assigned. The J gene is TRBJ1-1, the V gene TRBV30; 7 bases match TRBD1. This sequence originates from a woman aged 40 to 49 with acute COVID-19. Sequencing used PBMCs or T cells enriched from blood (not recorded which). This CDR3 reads CAWDRESVNTEAFF. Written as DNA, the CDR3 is TGTGCCTGGGACAGGGAATCTGTGAACACTGAAGCTTTCTTT.